The sequence of this T cell receptor (beta chain) was determined in a study of T cells in Graves' hyperthyroidism and ophthalmopathy. At the level of the study: Pretreatment peripheral blood was obtained at initial diagnosis.

Study-wide findings and caveats: Model output signaled ophthalmopathy a median 6.5 months ahead of onset.

RNA transcripts provided the source from which TCR beta CDR3 regions were amplified. TCR CDR3 regions were first amplified by RT-PCR with HTBI primers. TCRdb called the multiplex PCR reads again in MiXCR, with one record for every CDR3 protein. Counted here are hundreds of thousands of distinct CDR3 sequences, roughly a third occurring once; the ten biggest clones make up 31%. Comment on this clonotype: The antigen is undetermined. At one boundary the junction diverges from the germline segment, which might be a read error.

The germline gives CDR1 MNHEY, CDR2 SVGAGI. This CDR3 has 14 amino acids. The rearrangement links TRBV6-5 to TRBJ2-7, with D perhaps TRBD1 (6 bases). This receptor was identified in a middle-aged woman with Graves' hyperthyroidism. Sequencing used blood. The CDR3 sequence is CASSRQESTYEQSF. As DNA, the CDR3 is TGTGCCAGCAGTCGACAGGAATCCACCTACGAGCAGTCCTTC.